Included here is one T cell receptor beta chain sequence, with context. What it binds is not known. From germline, CDR1 is MNHEY and CDR2 SVGAGI. The CDR3 consists of 13 residues. The V segment lost 6 bases and the J segment 7 bases; nucleotides outside the gene matches: 8. This sample is part of a study of cytomegalovirus exposure and HLA in healthy donors. Profiled with immunoSEQ multiplex PCR; TCRdb holds only in-frame clones, not every one. The data contain tens of thousands of clones, 90% to 95% of them seen just once; the ten biggest clones take up 0.69%. Whole-study findings and limits: Using the classifier, cytomegalovirus status was reportedly diagnosed with high specificity and sensitivity.

The gene calls are TRBV6-5 and TRBJ2-7, with 8 bases lining up with TRBD1. The receptor was isolated from a woman aged 18-29 years in good health and CMV-seronegative. The source material was PBMCs. DNA for the CDR3: TGTGCCAGCAGGGACAGGGTCTTTGGGGAGCAGTACTTC. Translating gives CASRDRVFGEQYF.